This T cell receptor beta chain was identified during a study of blood T cell repertoires in COVID-19 (dated by TCRdb to the early 2020s). Background on the whole study: Collaborator samples came from the United States, Italy and Spain and covered acute and convalescent phases of COVID-19. The repertoires were released in a freely available public database intended as a resource for research on the immune response to SARS-CoV-2. HLA class I and class II types, where available, came from metadata supplied by the sample provider rather than from assay-based typing. The material from the prospective study consisted of cDNA or gDNA derived from T cells, B-cell-depleted T cells, or PBMCs. The samples were drawn from two sources: the first 160 participants of the ongoing ImmuneRACE study, and about 1,300 subjects contributed by 6 global collaborators. The dataset comprised deeply sampled blood TCRbeta repertoires from subjects exposed to, actively infected with, or recovered from COVID-19. Nearly every sample came with metadata listing a de-identified subject ID, COVID-19 status, age in years and sex.

TCRbeta CDR3 regions were amplified from genomic DNA by means of the immunoSEQ Assay, a bias-controlled multiplex PCR. Regarding the original processing steps: The number of nucleated cells in each sample was estimated from the amplification of reference gene primers within the assay. To quantify the absolute abundance of each unique TCRbeta CDR3 rearrangement, sequence reads were collapsed and filtered. Productive Simpson clonality was computed per sample as the square root of Simpson's diversity index over productive rearrangements. TCRdb retrieved this table from immuneACCESS and kept in-frame rearrangements only. Not all clones are present; in checked studies, unresolved V genes account for under half, and no reason is known for the remainder. The DNA was the basis for D and trimming; V, J and clone size are from that table. For this sample the table gives about 330,000 clones, of which 88% were detected only once. About 3.9% of the sample rests with the top ten.

Remarks on this clone: Its antigen remains unidentified. Qualities for individual bases were not recorded, and no much larger clone is one base off.

Whole blood was collected in K2EDTA tubes by collaborating institutions according to the institutions' own protocols. For TCRbeta analysis, collaborators shipped samples as frozen whole blood, isolated PBMCs, or DNA extracted from either of those sample types. The full study reports these points: The amount of clinical and demographic metadata varied by source and participant and was provided uncurated.

The receptor comes from a woman aged 50 to 60 with active or convalescent COVID-19. The sequenced material came from peripheral blood.

The DNA reads as follows: TGTGCCTGCCGGGGACAGGCGATTAATGAAAAACTGTTTTTT. Protein translation: CACRGQAINEKLFF. Recombination linked TRBV2 to TRBJ1-4; 8 bases in between match TRBD1. Trimming takes 11 bases off V and 4 bases off J; junction bases not matched to a gene: 9. Including the terminal cysteine and phenylalanine, the CDR3 comprises 14 residues. The kept DNA is CDR3 alone, 42 bases in frame from the first base. The germline V gene gives CDR1 as SNHLY and CDR2 as FYNNEI.